The present TCR beta chain was sequenced within a study of blood T cell repertoires in COVID-19. Across the study: Acute and convalescent COVID-19 specimens originated in the United States, Italy and Spain. In each case, the material was cDNA or gDNA derived from T cells, B-cell-depleted T cells, or PBMCs.

Per the original methods: From reference gene primer amplification, estimates of nucleated cell counts were derived. TCRdb's copy holds only in-frame clones and misses some; the assay was immunoSEQ multiplex PCR. The D gene and trimming were derived from the DNA, and the V and J assignments and clone size from that table. Here the sample spans about 170,000 clones, 80% to 85% being singletons. This CDR3 is 13 amino acids long. With V trimmed by 8 bases and J by 0 bases, 4 bases remained unmatched. CDR1 and CDR2 from the germline V gene are MNHEY and SVGAGI. The source material was peripheral blood. The TCR was taken from a man aged 65 to 85 with active or convalescent COVID-19. The chain uses TRBV6-5 and TRBJ2-7; 7 bases fit TRBD2. The CDR3: CASRGVSSYEQYF. DNA of the CDR3: TGTGCCAGCCGGGGGGTATCCTCCTACGAGCAGTACTTC.